The clone carrying this TCR beta chain was counted only a few times. Before vaccination, two weeks after the third vaccination, and at progression, PBMC were collected. Using immunoSEQ multiplex PCR, the repertoire was profiled, and TCRdb retains in-frame clones only, with some absent. This table has about 82,000 clones, about 90% appearing once. These data originate in a study of glioma-infiltrating T cells after dendritic cell vaccination. The V and J ends lost 8 bases and 6 bases, in that order; junction bases with no gene match: 11. Germline V gives CDR1 LNHNV, CDR2 YYDKDF (reference sequence). This CDR3 comprises 14 residues.

The source material was blood, sampled before dendritic cell vaccination. The gene calls are TRBV15 and TRBJ2-7, with 9 bases fitting TRBD1. The clonotype originates from a human donor with glioblastoma. This chain's CDR3 is CATRRDRAGLEQYF. CDR3 DNA sequence: TGTGCCACCCGACGGGACAGGGCAGGGCTCGAGCAGTACTTC.